This T cell receptor (beta chain) was sequenced for a study of blood T cell repertoires in COVID-19. The wider study: Sites in the United States, Italy and Spain provided acute and convalescent COVID-19 samples.

Clones were read by immunoSEQ multiplex PCR, and TCRdb kept only the in-frame ones, dropping some. Seen here are over 200,000 clones, approximately 90% observed once, and the top ten hold around 1.3%. Cohorts were assigned according to the clinical history that participants reported. Germline V CDR1 and CDR2: GTSNPN, SVGIG (reference sequence). The CDR3 spans 12 residues. J gave up 8 bases and V 5 bases, and 5 bases lay outside the gene matches. The receptor comes from a man between 25 and 39 years old who had recovered from COVID-19. The rearrangement links TRBV30 to TRBJ1-1, with 10 bases that match TRBD1. Material for sequencing was PBMCs or T cells enriched from blood (not recorded which). The CDR3 sequence is CAWFRDRGEAFF. CDR3 bases: TGTGCCTGGTTCCGGGACAGGGGCGAAGCTTTCTTT.